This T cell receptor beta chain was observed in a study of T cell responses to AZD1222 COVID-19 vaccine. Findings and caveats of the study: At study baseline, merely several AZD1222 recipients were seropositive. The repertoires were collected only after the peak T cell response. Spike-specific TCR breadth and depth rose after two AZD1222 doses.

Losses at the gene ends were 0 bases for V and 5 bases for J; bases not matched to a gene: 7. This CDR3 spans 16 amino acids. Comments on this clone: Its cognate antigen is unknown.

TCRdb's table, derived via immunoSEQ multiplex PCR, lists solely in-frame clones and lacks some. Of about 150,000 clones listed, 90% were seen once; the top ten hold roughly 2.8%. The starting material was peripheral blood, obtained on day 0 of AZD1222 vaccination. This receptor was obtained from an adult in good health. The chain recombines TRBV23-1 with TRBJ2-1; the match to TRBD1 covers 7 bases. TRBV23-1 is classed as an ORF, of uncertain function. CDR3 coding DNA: TGCGCCAGCAGTCAATCGACTGGACAGGAGGACAATGAGCAGTTCTTC. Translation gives CASSQSTGQEDNEQFF.